Below, 19 T cell receptor beta chains from the same sample are listed, as sequenced in a study of blood T cell repertoires in COVID-19. Sequenced by immunoSEQ multiplex PCR; TCRdb stores in-frame clones only, minus some. The table shows approximately 670,000 clones, with about 87% occurring only once. Sequenced input: peripheral blood. The receptor source for this set is a woman between 18 and 30 years old with acute or convalescent COVID-19.

The CDR3 sequence is CASSSPENRAVKYGYTF. In nucleotides, the CDR3 is TGTGCCAGCAGTTCACCGGAAAACAGGGCGGTGAAATATGGCTACACCTTC. The chain has TRBV28 and TRBJ1-2, with D possibly TRBD1 on 6 matching bases. V lost 4 bases, J lost 5 bases, and 23 bases lay in between. Germline loops: CDR1 MDHEN, CDR2 SYDVKM. This CDR3 comprises 17 residues.

This clone was counted a single time. This rearrangement joins TRBV3-1 (or the pseudogene TRBV3-2) to TRBJ1-1; D may be TRBD1 (5 bases). The V end lost 1 base, the J end lost 0 bases, and 18 bases lay between the germline ends. CDR3 size: 18 residues. From germline, CDR1 is LGHDT and CDR2 YNNKEL (reference sequence). The CDR3 protein is CASSQVQIYRYMNTEAFF. The CDR3 DNA reads TGTGCCAGCAGCCAAGTCCAAATCTACAGGTATATGAACACTGAAGCTTTCTTT.

Regarding this clone: In the same sample, other DNA sequences code for this CDR3. The chain carries TRBV25-1 and TRBJ1-1; D is uncertain. Germline-derived CDR1 and CDR2 are MGHDK and SYGVNS. Trimming left V 7 bases short and J 1 base short, with 10 bases between. The CDR3 contains 13 residues. The CDR3 DNA is TGTGCCAGCACCTTACGCGGGAACACTGAAGCTTTCTTT. It translates to CASTLRGNTEAFF. The whole variable domain, remainder taken from reference TRBV25-1 and TRBJ1-1, is EADIYQTPRYLVIGTGKKITLECSQTMGHDKMYWYQQDPGMELHLIHYSYGVNSTEKGDLSSESTVSRIRTEHFPLTLESARPSHTSQYLCASTLRGNTEAFFGQGTRLTVV.

The chain uses TRBV7-7 and TRBJ1-1; D remains ambiguous. Trimming took off 5 bases at V and 1 base at J, with 8 bases between the two ends. The germline V gene encodes CDR1 SSHAT and CDR2 FNYEAQ (reference sequence). The CDR3 spans 13 residues. CDR3 region: CASSPAQNTEAFF. Here the CDR3 DNA reads TGTGCCAGCAGCCCTGCACAGAACACTGAAGCTTTCTTT.

This clone was recorded once. The chain employs TRBV9 and TRBJ2-3; 9 bases are shared with TRBD1. There are 14 residues in the CDR3. The J segment lost 4 bases and the V segment lost 3 bases, leaving 3 bases of the junction unmatched. Germline V gene data show CDR1 as SGDLS and CDR2 as YYNGEE. CDR3 DNA sequence: TGTGCCAGCAGCGAGGACAGGGGTTCAGATACGCAGTATTTT. Translating it yields CASSEDRGSDTQYF.

The V and J genes are TRBV3-1 (or the pseudogene TRBV3-2) and TRBJ2-7; D is unclear. The germline V gene has CDR1 LGHDT and CDR2 YNNKEL (reference sequence). The V end lost 8 bases, the J end lost 1 base, and 6 bases lay between the germline ends. This CDR3 region has 11 residues. The CDR3 sequence is CASQDSYEQYF. For the CDR3, the DNA is TGTGCCAGCCAGGATTCCTACGAGCAGTACTTC.

CDR3 sequence reads: CASSQGGTNYGYTF. Here the CDR3 DNA reads TGTGCCAGCAGCCAAGGAGGGACTAACTATGGCTACACCTTC. The V gene is TRBV4-2, the J gene TRBJ1-2; D call uncertain. CDR3 length: 14 amino acids. Germline CDR1 reads LGHNA; CDR2 reads YNFKEQ. Trimming left V 1 base short and J 0 bases short, with 6 bases between.

The rearrangement links TRBV19 to TRBJ2-2; 9 bases map to TRBD1. CDR1 LNHDA and CDR2 SQIVND come from the germline V gene (reference sequence). The trim removed 4 bases at V and 7 bases at J, leaving 7 bases unmatched. This CDR3 has 15 amino acids. The CDR3 reads CASSTGTGSVGELFF. The CDR3 DNA follows: TGTGCCAGTAGTACCGGGACAGGGTCGGTCGGGGAGCTGTTTTTT. The variable domain in full, completed from reference TRBV19 and TRBJ2-2, reads DGGITQSPKYLFRKEGQNVTLSCEQNLNHDAMYWYRQDPGQGLRLIYYSQIVNDFQKGDIAEGYSVSREKKESFPLTVTSAQKNPTAFYLCASSTGTGSVGELFFGEGSRLTVL.

This clone was detected only once. The V gene is TRBV2, the J gene TRBJ1-1; the match to TRBD1 covers 10 bases. The CDR3 runs to 17 residues. Germline loops: CDR1 SNHLY, CDR2 FYNNEI. V trimming: 4 bases; J trimming: 3 bases; junction bases outside the gene matches: 11. The CDR3 DNA sequence: TGTGCCAGCAGTGTAGGGACAGGGGATGGGTCAGACACTGAAGCTTTCTTT. Amino acid sequence: CASSVGTGDGSDTEAFF.

This clone was observed a few times. The genes are TRBV19 and TRBJ2-7; D unclear. Trimming took off 0 bases at V and 3 bases at J, with 6 bases between the two ends. Germline V gives CDR1 LNHDA, CDR2 SQIVND (reference sequence). The CDR3 extends over 13 amino acids. CDR3: CASSIDLNYEQYF. CDR3 DNA sequence: TGTGCCAGTAGTATAGATCTTAACTACGAGCAGTACTTC.

Only one count was recorded for this clone. J is TRBJ2-7 and V is TRBV5-1; 15 bases line up with TRBD2. The germline V gene encodes CDR1 SGHRS and CDR2 YFSETQ. The CDR3 is made up of 16 amino acids. V shed 3 bases and J 4 bases; nucleotides not matched to a gene: 5. The CDR3 protein is CASSSGTSGGMYEQYF. DNA for the CDR3: TGCGCCAGCAGCTCGGGGACTAGCGGGGGGATGTACGAGCAGTACTTC.

J is TRBJ1-1 and V is TRBV6-4; D is unresolved. There are 13 residues in the CDR3. V lost 6 bases and J 0 bases, leaving 8 bases between the germline ends. CDR1 MRHNA and CDR2 SNTAGT come from the germline V gene. CDR3 protein: CASSDGMNTEAFF. CDR3 nucleotides: TGTGCCAGCAGCGACGGCATGAACACTGAAGCTTTCTTT.

In DNA, the CDR3 is TGTGCCAGCAGGGAAGTCCGGGGCGAGCAGTACTTC. Encoded protein: CASREVRGEQYF. This chain links TRBV27 with TRBJ2-7; tentatively, D is TRBD2 (5 bases). The CDR3 sequence is 12 residues long. Deletions cut 6 bases from V and 6 bases from J, with 12 bases between. CDR1 is MNHEY, CDR2 SMNVEV, per germline (reference sequence).

The CDR3 DNA reads TGTGCCAGCAGCTCCCGACTAAACACAGATACGCAGTATTTT. Protein product: CASSSRLNTDTQYF. The chain joins TRBV9 to TRBJ2-3; D possibly corresponds to TRBD2 (5 bases). Germline V gives CDR1 SGDLS, CDR2 YYNGEE. Trimming took 4 bases from V and 2 from J, leaving 11 bases between them. CDR3 length: 14 amino acids.

This chain links TRBV5-1 with TRBJ1-3, with 7 bases identical to TRBD1. J lost 0 bases, V lost 4 bases, and 4 bases had no gene match. In germline, CDR1 is SGHRS, CDR2 YFSETQ. The CDR3 covers 15 residues. The CDR3 coding sequence is TGCGCCAGCAGCACCAGGGGGTACTCTGGAAACACCATATATTTT. Protein sequence: CASSTRGYSGNTIYF.

V usage is TRBV5-6 and J usage is TRBJ2-2; 9 nucleotides agree with TRBD1. Unmatched junction bases numbered 7, after V lost 4 bases and J lost 6 bases. There are 15 residues in the CDR3. Looked up from germline, CDR1 is SGHDT and CDR2 is YYEEEE. CDR3 region: CASSGDRVGAGELFF. The CDR3 coding sequence is TGTGCCAGCAGCGGGGACAGGGTAGGCGCCGGGGAGCTGTTTTTT.

The chain carries TRBV3-1 (or the pseudogene TRBV3-2) and TRBJ1-1; no firm D call. Looked up from germline, CDR1 is LGHDT and CDR2 is YNNKEL (reference sequence). CDR3 size: 15 residues. V was trimmed by 1 base and J by 3 bases, leaving 12 bases between them. The CDR3: CASSQGWAGDTEAFF. DNA of the CDR3: TGTGCCAGCAGCCAAGGGTGGGCCGGGGACACTGAAGCTTTCTTT.

V usage is TRBV7-2 and J usage is TRBJ1-3, with 10 bases lining up with TRBD1. Unmatched junction bases numbered 0, after V lost 0 bases and J lost 1 base. The germline V gene has CDR1 SGHTA and CDR2 FQGNSA. The CDR3 length is 16 residues. The CDR3 nucleotides are TGTGCCAGCAGCTTAGCGGGACAGGGGTCTGGAAACACCATATATTTT. Amino acids: CASSLAGQGSGNTIYF.

This sequence joins TRBV29-1 and TRBJ1-2, with TRBD1 matching over 8 bases. The germline V gene has CDR1 SQVTM and CDR2 ANQGSEA. This CDR3 contains 13 residues. V shed 5 bases and J 6 bases; nucleotides not matched to a gene: 8. CDR3 sequence: CSVRDRGNNGYTF. CDR3 sequence (DNA): TGCAGCGTTCGAGACAGGGGAAATAATGGCTACACCTTC.